What follows are 32 T cell receptor beta chains derived from one specimen sequenced in a study of blood T cells in healthy people across ages (dated by TCRdb to 2013 to 2016). Library construction relied on 5' RACE. Sequencing instrument: Illumina HiSeq 2500. The second PCR ran for roughly 7 to 11 cycles and used a J-beta primer mix along with a sample-barcoded 5' primer. TCRdb ran its own pipeline on the public reads, namely fastp trimming at Q25 and MiXCR clone calling, and kept in-frame beta chains. Rows are unified per CDR3 protein, each entry keeping the most common DNA and genes. Within this sample are about 1.6 million distinct CDR3 sequences, with around 35% of them counted one time only. Together, the top ten hold about 11% of the sample. Material: blood. Receptors originate from a woman in her thirties in good health.

This clonotype came up many times. The chain has TRBV7-9 and TRBJ1-5; D is uncertain. CDR3 length: 12 residues. V lost 3 bases, J lost 3 bases, and 3 bases lay in between. Germline V gives CDR1 SEHNR, CDR2 FQNEAQ (reference sequence). The CDR3 DNA reads TGTGCCAGCAGCTTGATCAATCAGCCCCAGCATTTT. This gives the protein CASSLINQPQHF.

This chain joins TRBV7-9 and TRBJ1-1; no reliable D call. The CDR3 totals 13 residues. From germline, CDR1 is SEHNR and CDR2 FQNEAQ (reference sequence). Trimming took off 0 bases at V and 6 bases at J, with 8 bases between the two ends. CDR3 amino acids: CASSLARDSEAFF. The CDR3 region has the DNA TGTGCCAGCAGCTTAGCCAGAGATTCTGAAGCTTTCTTT.

This rearrangement joins TRBV28 to TRBJ2-3, with D perhaps TRBD2 (6 bases). CDR3 length equals 19 residues. Trimming shortened V by 1 base and J by 1 base, and 21 bases separated the two germline ends. From germline, CDR1 is MDHEN and CDR2 SYDVKM. The CDR3 is CASSLSRSGLAGRTDTQYF. Written as DNA, the CDR3 is TGTGCCAGCAGTTTATCTCGTTCTGGTCTCGCGGGGCGCACAGATACGCAGTATTTT.

The J gene is TRBJ2-5, the V gene TRBV20-1; 9 bases map to TRBD2. Losses at the gene ends were 1 base for V and 1 base for J; bases not matched to a gene: 4. The germline gives CDR1 DFQATT, CDR2 SNEGSKA (reference sequence). This CDR3 is 15 amino acids long. This CDR3 is CSARVWTSAQETQYF. In DNA, the CDR3 is TGCAGTGCTAGAGTCTGGACTAGCGCCCAAGAGACCCAGTACTTC.

In its sample, this clonotype was seen a few times. The chain carries TRBV7-3 and TRBJ2-5; 7 positions agree with TRBD1. The ends lost 5 bases at V and 4 bases at J; junction bases unmatched: 7. Germline V gives CDR1 SGHTA, CDR2 FQGTGA. CDR3 length equals 14 residues. The CDR3 loop reads CASSPSTGTETQYF. CDR3 nucleotide sequence: TGTGCCAGCAGCCCATCGACAGGGACAGAGACCCAGTACTTC.

This chain connects TRBV10-1 to TRBJ2-7; TRBD1 agrees at 8 bases. Germline V CDR1 and CDR2: WNHNN, SYGVQD (reference sequence). V dropped 3 bases and J dropped 4; count of bases not matched to a gene: 11. This CDR3 region has 16 residues. The CDR3, as DNA: TGCGCCAGCAGTGATTATGACAGGGGCACGCCGTACGAGCAGTACTTC. Translation: CASSDYDRGTPYEQYF.

Notes on this clonotype: Mismatch with germline at one junction end may stem from a read error. The CDR3 DNA reads as TGTGCCAGCTCCGAGCAGGGGGAAGCAGATACGCGGTATTTT. Encoded protein: CASSEQGEADTRYF. The chain links TRBV27 to TRBJ2-3, with 7 positions matching TRBD1. Germline V gene lookup returns CDR1 MNHEY and CDR2 SMNVEV (reference sequence). The CDR3 consists of 14 residues.

This clonotype was observed a handful of times. This rearrangement joins TRBV6-1 to TRBJ2-1; D is possibly TRBD2 (5 bases). The V and J ends lost 7 bases and 5 bases respectively, with 15 bases between them. CDR1 is MNHNS and CDR2 is SASEGT in the germline V gene. The CDR3 runs 14 residues. In DNA form, the CDR3 reads TGTGCCAGCACCACAACAGCGGAGGACAATGAGCAGTTCTTC. Amino acids: CASTTTAEDNEQFF.

This clonotype was observed a handful of times. V gene TRBV28 combines with J gene TRBJ1-1; D might be TRBD1 (6 bases). Germline-derived CDR1 and CDR2 are MDHEN and SYDVKM. The CDR3 sequence is 15 residues long. The ends were cut back, 8 bases at V and 4 bases at J, with 20 bases in the middle. CDR3 sequence: CASHTLSGGATEAFF. The DNA for the CDR3 is TGTGCCAGCCACACTCTGAGCGGGGGGGCCACTGAAGCTTTCTTT. Combining the CDR3 with reference TRBV28 and TRBJ1-1 gives the whole variable domain DVKVTQSSRYLVKRTGEKVFLECVQDMDHENMFWYRQDPGLGLRLIYFSYDVKMKEKGDIPEGYSVSREKKERFSLILESASTNQTSMYLCASHTLSGGATEAFFGQGTRLTVV.

The chain has TRBV19 and TRBJ2-7; a weak D match, TRBD1 (6 bases). The CDR3 covers 14 residues. Germline V gene data show CDR1 as LNHDA and CDR2 as SQIVND (reference sequence). V shed 2 bases and J shed 3 bases, with 11 bases lying between them. CDR3 bases: TGTGCCAGTAGTATAAGTGACAGGAGCTACGAGCAGTACTTC. Amino acids: CASSISDRSYEQYF.

A word on this clonotype: The junction departs from the called germline gene at one end, perhaps through a read error. The CDR3 region is CASSLLALSTDAQYF. Written as DNA, the CDR3 is TGTGCCAGCAGTTTACTAGCGCTGAGCACAGATGCGCAGTATTTT. The genes are TRBV12-3 or TRBV12-4 and TRBJ2-3; D may be TRBD2 (6 bases). The CDR3 covers 15 residues.

Notes on this clonotype: A single base separates this from a much larger clone, so it may be a read error. The gene calls are TRBV15 and TRBJ1-4, with unresolved D. The CDR3 runs 13 residues. CDR1 is LNHNV, CDR2 YYDKDF, per germline (reference sequence). V lost 5 bases, J lost 9 bases, and 13 bases lay in between. CDR3 sequence: CATSRAGGKKLFF. The CDR3 DNA reads TGTGCCACCAGCCGAGCCGGAGGTAAAAAACTGTTTTTT.

In its sample, this clonotype was seen many times. This chain uses TRBV29-1 with TRBJ2-1; unclear D gene. Per germline, CDR1 SQVTM and CDR2 ANQGSEA. Trimming left V 3 bases short and J 0 bases short, with 6 bases between. The CDR3 extends over 13 amino acids. CDR3 DNA sequence: TGCAGCGTTGATATCAGCTCCTACAATGAGCAGTTCTTC. It yields the protein CSVDISSYNEQFF.

This clonotype was counted many times. For the CDR3, the DNA is TGCAGCGTTGAAGACTGGCACGGGGAGACCCAGTACTTC. It yields the protein CSVEDWHGETQYF. This sequence joins TRBV29-1 and TRBJ2-5; D not resolved. Germline V gene lookup returns CDR1 SQVTM and CDR2 ANQGSEA. The CDR3 covers 13 residues. V shed 0 bases and J shed 5 bases, with 10 bases lying between them.

This clonotype came up a few times. This chain uses TRBV3-1 with TRBJ2-1, with D unresolved. Trimming took 0 bases from V and 6 from J, leaving 6 bases between them. The CDR3 is 13 amino acids. Germline values: CDR1 LGHDT, CDR2 YNNKEL (reference sequence). The CDR3 DNA reads as TGTGCCAGCAGCCAAGAGTGGGGCAATGAGCAGTTCTTC. Translating it yields CASSQEWGNEQFF.

This clonotype is judged medium-sized. This rearrangement joins TRBV9 to TRBJ2-5; 8 positions match TRBD2. V shed 1 base and J 2 bases; nucleotides not matched to a gene: 4. Germline V gene sequence: CDR1 SGDLS, CDR2 YYNGEE. This CDR3 is 15 amino acids long. The CDR3 nucleotides read TGTGCCAGCAGCGTAATGCCTAGCGGGCAAGAGACCCAGTACTTC. Translating it yields CASSVMPSGQETQYF.

V is TRBV2 and J is TRBJ2-4; D remains ambiguous. The J call could be wrong; TRBJ2-7 is a better fit for the DNA end. The length of the CDR3 is 12 residues. Germline CDR1 reads SNHLY; CDR2 reads FYNNEI. The CDR3 sequence is CASKEASYEQYF. CDR3 nucleotide sequence: TGTGCCAGCAAAGAGGCTTCCTACGAGCAGTACTTC.

J is TRBJ2-7 and V is TRBV11-2, with TRBD2 matching over 8 bases. Trimming removed 6 bases from V and 2 bases from J; junction bases left unmatched: 9. Germline assignment: CDR1 SGHAT and CDR2 FQNNGV. This CDR3 contains 15 residues. The chain's CDR3 is CASSRRGDTTYEQYF. The CDR3 DNA reads TGTGCCAGCAGTAGGCGGGGGGACACCACCTACGAGCAGTACTTC. Full variable domain (missing parts from reference TRBV11-2 and TRBJ2-7): EAGVAQSPRYKIIEKRQSVAFWCNPISGHATLYWYQQILGQGPKLLIQFQNNGVVDDSQLPKDRFSAERLKGVDSTLKIQPAKLEDSAVYLCASSRRGDTTYEQYFGPGTRLTVT.

The chain carries TRBV7-3 and TRBJ2-1; the match to TRBD2 covers 12 bases. Trimming removed 5 bases from V and 8 bases from J; junction bases left unmatched: 10. The CDR3 is 16 residues long. CDR1 is SGHTA, CDR2 FQGTGA, per germline. CDR3 sequence: CASSPRLAGELYEQFF. CDR3 in DNA: TGTGCCAGCAGCCCTCGACTAGCGGGAGAGCTCTATGAGCAGTTCTTC.

The chain combines TRBV28 with TRBJ1-2; 7 bases fit TRBD1. CDR1 MDHEN and CDR2 SYDVKM come from the germline V gene. Unmatched junction bases numbered 15, after V lost 7 bases and J lost 7 bases. The CDR3 extends over 15 amino acids. The DNA for the CDR3 is TGTGCCAGCACCCTTGAAGCCACGTCAGGGGGTGGCTACACCTTC. This codes for CASTLEATSGGGYTF.

This clonotype came up a few times. The chain has TRBV28 and TRBJ1-5; TRBD1 matches at 7 bases. This CDR3 is built from 15 residues. Germline loops: CDR1 MDHEN, CDR2 SYDVKM. Losses at the gene ends were 5 bases for V and 4 bases for J; bases not matched to a gene: 8. CDR3 protein: CASSGGQFENQPQHF. DNA of the CDR3: TGTGCCAGCAGTGGGGGACAGTTCGAGAATCAGCCCCAGCATTTT.

The chain employs TRBV5-6 and TRBJ2-4, with TRBD2 matching 7 bases. The J call may be in error: the DNA end matches TRBJ2-7 better. The V gene's germline CDR1 is SGHDT and CDR2 YYEEEE. The CDR3 length is 15 residues. The CDR3 coding sequence is TGTGCCAGCAGCCGGGGGGACGACCAGGGAGCCGAGCAGTACTTC. Its translation: CASSRGDDQGAEQYF.

In this sample, this clonotype turned up a few times. This chain joins TRBV9 and TRBJ2-1, with D hard to call. The V and J ends lost 1 base and 3 bases respectively, with 5 bases between them. Germline loops: CDR1 SGDLS, CDR2 YYNGEE. CDR3 length: 13 residues. CDR3 coding DNA: TGTGCCAGCAGCGTAAGTCGCTACAATGAGCAGTTCTTC. Protein sequence: CASSVSRYNEQFF.

A few counts support this clonotype. The DNA of the CDR3 is TGTGCCAGCAGCGGGGGACAGGGGGCGACCTACGAGCAGTACTTC. It codes for CASSGGQGATYEQYF. The rearrangement links TRBV5-6 to TRBJ2-7, with 12 nucleotides matching TRBD1. J was trimmed by 2 bases and V by 4 bases; bases with no gene match: 4. The CDR3 spans 15 residues. The germline V gene encodes CDR1 SGHDT and CDR2 YYEEEE.

This clonotype was found a few times. The rearrangement links TRBV7-3 to TRBJ2-4; 7 nucleotides agree with TRBD1. The end of the DNA is better explained by TRBJ2-7, so the J call may be wrong. Germline-derived CDR1 and CDR2 are SGHTA and FQGTGA. This CDR3 is 14 amino acids long. The CDR3 DNA reads as TGTGCCAGCAGCTTTCTGACAGGGCGACACGAGCAGTACTTC. This translates into CASSFLTGRHEQYF.

This clonotype was recorded a few times. V gene TRBV28 combines with J gene TRBJ2-1, with a possible D match to TRBD2 (6 bases). Germline V gene sequence: CDR1 MDHEN, CDR2 SYDVKM. Trimming left V 10 bases short and J 6 bases short, with 10 bases between. The CDR3 runs to 11 residues. For the CDR3, the DNA is TGTGCCACCTGGACTACCAATGAGCAGTTCTTC. This gives the protein CATWTTNEQFF.

This chain links TRBV6-1 with TRBJ2-7; a possible D gene is TRBD1 (5 bases). V was pared by 5 bases and J by 2 bases, with 19 bases between. The germline V gene has CDR1 MNHNS and CDR2 SASEGT. The length of the CDR3 is 16 residues. CDR3 protein: CASSWKGGASPYEQYF. The CDR3 region has the DNA TGTGCCAGCAGTTGGAAGGGTGGGGCCTCCCCCTACGAGCAGTACTTC.

The rearrangement uses TRBV7-9 and TRBJ1-2; 9 bases line up with TRBD1. This CDR3 has 19 amino acids. Germline loops: CDR1 SEHNR, CDR2 FQNEAQ (reference sequence). The V and J ends lost 5 bases and 5 bases, in that order; junction bases with no gene match: 21. The CDR3 sequence: CASSPQPVKGTGLEYGYTF. The DNA of the CDR3 is TGTGCCAGCAGCCCGCAACCGGTTAAAGGGACAGGGCTTGAGTATGGCTACACCTTC. The whole variable domain, filled in from reference TRBV7-9 and TRBJ1-2, reads DTGVSQNPRHKITKRGQNVTFRCDPISEHNRLYWYRQTLGQGPEFLTYFQNEAQLEKSRLLSDRFSAERPKGSFSTLEIQRTEQGDSAMYLCASSPQPVKGTGLEYGYTFGSGTRLTVV.

The chain joins TRBV30 to TRBJ2-5; 10 nucleotides align to TRBD2. The CDR3 has 13 amino acids. The V gene end was trimmed by 3 bases and the J gene end by 4 bases; junction bases not matched to a gene: 2. Germline values: CDR1 GTSNPN, CDR2 SVGIG (reference sequence). The CDR3 reads CAWRSSGRETQYF. CDR3 in DNA: TGTGCCTGGAGATCTAGCGGGAGAGAGACCCAGTACTTC.

The J gene is TRBJ2-6, the V gene TRBV12-3 or TRBV12-4, with 8 bases fitting TRBD1. The CDR3 has 17 amino acids. With V trimmed by 6 bases and J by 2 bases, 9 bases remained unmatched. The CDR3: CASSRTQQGAGANVLTF. The CDR3, as DNA: TGTGCCAGCAGCCGCACCCAACAGGGGGCTGGGGCCAACGTCCTGACTTTC.

The CDR3 sequence: CASSLIGTYNEQFF. The DNA for the CDR3 is TGTGCCAGCAGCTTAATCGGGACTTACAATGAGCAGTTCTTC. The chain recombines TRBV7-3 with TRBJ2-1, with D maybe TRBD2 (6 bases). The CDR3 totals 14 residues. From germline, CDR1 is SGHTA and CDR2 FQGTGA. Deletions cut 1 base from V and 4 bases from J, with 8 bases between.

As to this clonotype: Germline is not matched at one junction end, which may reflect a read error. V usage is TRBV3-1 and J usage is TRBJ2-3; D may be TRBD2 (6 bases). CDR3 size: 15 residues. CDR1 and CDR2 (germline): LGHDT, YNNKEL (reference sequence). As DNA, the CDR3 is TGTGCCAGCGGCCAAGGGACTGGCAGCACAGATACGCAGTATTTT. Translating it yields CASGQGTGSTDTQYF.